This T cell receptor (beta chain) is drawn from a study of blood T cell repertoires in COVID-19. With 9 bases removed from V and 2 bases from J, the gap between germline ends came to 20 bases. Germline V gene lookup returns CDR1 MNHEY and CDR2 SMNVEV (reference sequence). The CDR3 has 16 amino acids. Sequenced by immunoSEQ multiplex PCR; TCRdb stores in-frame clones only, minus some. The sample lists fewer than 200,000 clones, about four fifths occurring once. The receptor's source is a woman aged 70-85 years with COVID-19, enrolled during active disease. The sequencing input was peripheral blood. The V gene is TRBV27, the J gene TRBJ2-1; D is unresolved. The CDR3 region is CASLTEIGSPYNEQFF. DNA for the CDR3: TGTGCCAGTTTGACGGAAATCGGGTCCCCCTACAATGAGCAGTTCTTC.